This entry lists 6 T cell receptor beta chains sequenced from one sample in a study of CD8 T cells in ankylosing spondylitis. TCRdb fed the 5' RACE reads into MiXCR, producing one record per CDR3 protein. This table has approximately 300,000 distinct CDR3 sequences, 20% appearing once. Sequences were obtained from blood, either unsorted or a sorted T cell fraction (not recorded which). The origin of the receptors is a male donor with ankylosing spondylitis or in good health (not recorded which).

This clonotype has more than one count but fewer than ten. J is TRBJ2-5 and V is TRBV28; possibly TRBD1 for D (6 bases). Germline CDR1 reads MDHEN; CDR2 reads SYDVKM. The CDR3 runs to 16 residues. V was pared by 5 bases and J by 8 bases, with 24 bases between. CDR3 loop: CASSPDPPDSKSTQYF. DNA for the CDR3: TGTGCCAGCAGTCCAGATCCCCCGGACAGCAAGAGTACCCAGTACTTC.

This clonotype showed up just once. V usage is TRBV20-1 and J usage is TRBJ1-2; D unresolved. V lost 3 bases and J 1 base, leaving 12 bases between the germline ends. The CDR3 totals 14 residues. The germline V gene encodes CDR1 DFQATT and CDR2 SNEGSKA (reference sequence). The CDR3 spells CSARLSGFNYGYTF. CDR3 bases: TGCAGTGCTAGGCTATCGGGGTTTAACTATGGCTACACCTTC.

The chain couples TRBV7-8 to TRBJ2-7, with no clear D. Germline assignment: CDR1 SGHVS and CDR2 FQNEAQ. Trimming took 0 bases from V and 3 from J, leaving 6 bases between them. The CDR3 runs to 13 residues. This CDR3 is CASSLAVYYEQYV. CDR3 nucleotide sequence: TGTGCCAGCAGCTTAGCGGTTTACTACGAGCAGTACGTC.

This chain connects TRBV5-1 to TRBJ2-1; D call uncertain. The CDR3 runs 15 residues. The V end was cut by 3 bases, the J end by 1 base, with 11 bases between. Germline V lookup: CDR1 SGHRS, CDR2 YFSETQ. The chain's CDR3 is CASSYSRGSYNEQFF. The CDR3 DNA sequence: TGCGCCAGCAGCTACTCACGCGGATCCTACAATGAGCAGTTCTTC.

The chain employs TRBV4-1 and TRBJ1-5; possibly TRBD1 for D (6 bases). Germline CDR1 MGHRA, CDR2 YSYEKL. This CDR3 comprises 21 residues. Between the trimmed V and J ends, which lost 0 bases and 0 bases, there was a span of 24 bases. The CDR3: CASSQDASRSKQGLSNQPQHF. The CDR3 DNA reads TGCGCCAGCAGCCAAGACGCCTCCCGGTCAAAACAGGGTCTTAGCAATCAGCCCCAGCATTTT.

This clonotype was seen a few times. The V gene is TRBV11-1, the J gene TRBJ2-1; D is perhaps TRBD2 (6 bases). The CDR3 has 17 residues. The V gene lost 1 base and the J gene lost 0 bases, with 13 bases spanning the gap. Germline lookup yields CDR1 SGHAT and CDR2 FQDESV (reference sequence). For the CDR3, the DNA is TGTGCCAGCAGCTTAGGCCCGGGGGAAAGCTCCTACAATGAGCAGTTCTTC. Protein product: CASSLGPGESSYNEQFF.